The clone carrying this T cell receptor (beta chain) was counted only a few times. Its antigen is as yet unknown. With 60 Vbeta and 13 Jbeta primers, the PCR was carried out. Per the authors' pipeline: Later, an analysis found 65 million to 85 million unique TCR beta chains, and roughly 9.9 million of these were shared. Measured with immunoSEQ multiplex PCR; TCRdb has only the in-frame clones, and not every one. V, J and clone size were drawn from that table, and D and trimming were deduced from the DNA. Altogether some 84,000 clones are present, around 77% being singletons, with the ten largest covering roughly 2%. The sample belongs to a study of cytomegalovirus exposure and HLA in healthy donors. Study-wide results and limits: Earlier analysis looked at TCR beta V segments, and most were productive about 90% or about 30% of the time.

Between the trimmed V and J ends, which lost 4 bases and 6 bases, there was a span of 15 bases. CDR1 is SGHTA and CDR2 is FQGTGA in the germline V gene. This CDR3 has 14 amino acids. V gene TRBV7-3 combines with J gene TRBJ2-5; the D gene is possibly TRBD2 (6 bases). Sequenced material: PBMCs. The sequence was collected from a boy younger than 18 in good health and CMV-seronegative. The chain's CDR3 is CASSSGGVSQTQYF. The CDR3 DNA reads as TGTGCCAGCAGCTCCGGCGGGGTTAGCCAGACCCAGTACTTC.